Listed below are T cell receptor beta chains from one sample, sequenced in a study of beta chain features in type 1 diabetes. Some clones are missing from TCRdb's copy, which holds only in-frame ones; the method was immunoSEQ multiplex PCR. The sample includes about 340,000 clones, under 8.5% of them seen just once. The sequenced material came from central memory CD4+ T cells from blood. These receptors all come from a woman aged 18-35 years in good health. CDR3s include the opening cysteine and the closing phenylalanine or tryptophan. A D gene is named only where the DNA matches it firmly. Not all rows give a size; the values are once, few, many and, for expanded clones, a class.

>TRBV20-1|TRBJ1-2|.|11|.
CSATPGHSYTF
TGCAGTGCTACCCCGGGACATAGCTACACCTTC
>TRBV27|TRBJ1-5|few|14|.
CASSRHLSNQPQHF
TGTGCCAGCAGCAGACACCTTAGCAATCAGCCCCAGCATTTT
>TRBV14|TRBJ1-2|.|17|TRBD1
CASREPGQGGENYGYTF
TGTGCCAGCAGGGAACCGGGACAGGGAGGGGAAAACTATGGCTACACCTTC
>TRBV5-6|TRBJ2-4|few|15|TRBD1
CASSFYDRDQGIQYF
TGTGCCAGCAGCTTCTACGACAGGGACCAGGGCATTCAGTACTTC
>TRBV28|TRBJ2-2|many|12|.
CASTPNTGELFF
TGTGCCAGCACTCCGAACACCGGGGAGCTGTTTTTT
>TRBV7-8|TRBJ2-4|few|15|.
CASSSSQGSKNIQYF
TGTGCCAGCAGCTCTTCTCAGGGGTCCAAAAACATTCAGTACTTC
>TRBV10-2|TRBJ2-4|.|12|TRBD2
CASSVLRGIQYF
TGCGCCAGCAGTGTCCTGCGGGGGATTCAGTACTTC
>TRBV11-2|TRBJ2-3|.|14|.
CASSLDKGTDTQYF
TGTGCCAGCAGCTTAGACAAGGGTACAGATACGCAGTATTTT
>TRBV29-1|TRBJ1-1|.|14|TRBD1
CSVGRIQGASEAFF
TGCAGCGTTGGCCGGATACAGGGGGCCTCTGAAGCTTTCTTT
>TRBV6-6|TRBJ1-4|.|16|.
CASSSDRIGLNEKLFF
TGTGCCAGCAGTTCCGACAGAATTGGGCTGAATGAAAAACTGTTTTTT
>TRBV6-5|TRBJ2-5|.|15|.
CASSYTGQSRETQYF
TGTGCCAGCAGTTACACAGGGCAGTCAAGAGAGACCCAGTACTTC
>TRBV10-3|TRBJ1-4|.|13|.
CASSSKGGGKLFF
TGTGCCAGCAGTTCTAAAGGCGGGGGAAAACTGTTTTTT
>TRBV7-2|TRBJ2-3|few|15|.
CASSLSRTGLDTQYF
TGTGCCAGCAGCCTTTCTAGAACGGGACTAGATACGCAGTATTTT
>TRBV4-2|TRBJ2-3|once|16|TRBD1
CASSQIRTGGTDTQYF
TGTGCCAGCAGCCAAATACGTACAGGGGGCACAGATACGCAGTATTTT
>TRBV6-5|TRBJ2-7|.|15|TRBD2
CASSSRGGSSYEQYF
TGTGCCAGCAGTTCCCGCGGGGGAAGCTCCTACGAGCAGTACTTC
>TRBV28|TRBJ2-5|.|14|.
CASGFPDREETQYF
TGTGCCAGCGGCTTCCCGGACAGAGAAGAGACCCAGTACTTC
>TRBV9|TRBJ2-3|many|16|TRBD1
CASSETDRVGTDTQYF
TGTGCCAGCAGCGAGACTGACAGGGTTGGGACAGATACGCAGTATTTT
>TRBV9|TRBJ2-6|.|16|.
CASSPTGLTGANVLTF
TGTGCCAGCAGCCCCACGGGGTTAACTGGGGCCAACGTCCTGACTTTC
>TRBV2|TRBJ2-3|.|15|TRBD2
CASTRRETGTDTQYF
TGTGCCAGCACTCGGCGGGAGACTGGCACAGATACGCAGTATTTT
>TRBV6-5|TRBJ2-7|.|14|.
CASSYSSLGYEQYF
TGTGCCAGCAGTTACTCCTCGTTGGGCTACGAGCAGTACTTC
>TRBV14|TRBJ2-1|few|13|.
CASSNKGRGEQFF
TGTGCCAGCAGCAACAAGGGGAGAGGGGAGCAGTTCTTC
>TRBV6-5|TRBJ1-1|few|14|.
CASSPHTVNTEAFF
TGTGCCAGCAGCCCCCATACAGTGAACACTGAAGCTTTCTTT
>TRBV29-1|TRBJ2-7|.|13|TRBD1
CSVVGQGGYEQYF
TGCAGCGTTGTGGGACAGGGAGGCTACGAGCAGTACTTC
>TRBV7-6|TRBJ2-3|few|13|.
CASSLDVLDTQYF
TGTGCCAGCAGCTTAGATGTTTTAGATACGCAGTATTTT
>TRBV6-5|TRBJ1-2|few|15|.
CASSYSTAATYGYTF
TGTGCCAGCAGTTACTCGACAGCCGCCACCTATGGCTACACCTTC
>TRBV7-2|TRBJ2-1|few|12|.
CASSHRNHEQFF
TGTGCCAGCAGCCATCGGAACCATGAGCAGTTCTTC
>TRBV7-9|TRBJ1-5|many|15|.
CASSPWGGGNQPQHF
TGTGCCAGCAGCCCGTGGGGAGGAGGCAATCAGCCCCAGCATTTT
>TRBV27|TRBJ2-2|.|14|TRBD1
CASRRQGSTGELFF
TGTGCCAGCAGGCGACAGGGAAGCACCGGGGAGCTGTTTTTT
>TRBV9|TRBJ2-5|few|15|.
CASSVAPARRETQYF
TGTGCCAGCAGCGTAGCTCCGGCTAGGCGGGAGACCCAGTACTTC
>TRBV28|TRBJ2-7|few|17|TRBD2
CASSLRVSGGRSYEQYF
TGTGCCAGCAGTTTGCGGGTGTCTGGCGGGAGGTCCTACGAGCAGTACTTC
>TRBV6-5|TRBJ2-5|.|12|.
CASRSQGETQYF
TGTGCCAGCAGATCCCAGGGCGAGACCCAGTACTTC
>TRBV19|TRBJ2-1|few|14|.
CASNGQFTYNEQFF
TGTGCCAGTAATGGACAGTTTACTTACAATGAGCAGTTCTTC
>TRBV6-4|TRBJ2-2|many|14|.
CASRREGGTGELFF
TGTGCCAGCAGAAGAGAAGGGGGCACCGGGGAGCTGTTTTTT
>TRBV28|TRBJ2-1|few|11|.
CASSLANEQFF
TGTGCCAGCAGTTTGGCAAATGAGCAGTTCTTC
>TRBV18|TRBJ1-4|few|13|.
CASSQGIEEKLFF
TGTGCCAGCTCTCAGGGGATTGAGGAAAAACTGTTTTTT
>TRBV5-1|TRBJ2-3|few|15|.
CASSWRLEGTDTQYF
TGCGCCAGCAGCTGGCGACTAGAGGGCACAGATACGCAGTATTTT
>TRBV15|TRBJ1-4|few|14|TRBD1
CATSSRGGNEKLFF
TGTGCCACCAGCAGCAGAGGGGGCAATGAAAAACTGTTTTTT
>TRBV30|TRBJ2-4|few|14|.
CAWSVAVAKNIQYF
TGTGCCTGGAGTGTAGCGGTAGCCAAAAACATTCAGTACTTC
>TRBV9|TRBJ2-1|.|14|.
CASSTSGLYNEQFF
TGTGCCAGCAGCACTAGTGGACTCTACAATGAGCAGTTCTTC
>TRBV7-2|TRBJ2-7|.|15|TRBD1
CASSFRLGQGYEQYF
TGTGCCAGCAGCTTTCGTCTAGGACAGGGCTACGAGCAGTACTTC